This T cell receptor (beta chain) was sequenced in a study of low-dose radiotherapy and immunotherapy resistance in tumors. Study details: Treatment of Cohort 2 consisted of 1 Gy per fraction every two weeks, amounting to 13 Gy over 26 weeks.

Sample time point: before trial treatment. Low-dose radiotherapy and low-dose cyclophosphamide, together with aspirin, ipilimumab and nivolumab, were given to donors. The length of the CDR3 is 13 residues. V was cut by 5 bases and J by 5 bases, with 13 bases left in between. CDR1 is SGHRS and CDR2 is YFSETQ in the germline V gene. Both TCRalpha and TCRbeta chains were reverse transcribed with V-gene-specific primers. Over 20 PCR cycles, TCRs were amplified from a constant-region primer and V-primer adapter. TCRdb redid the calling of the reads with MiXCR, one entry per CDR3 protein. The table includes 70,000 to 95,000 distinct CDR3 sequences, over 15% detected once.

This material consisted of PBMCs, taken before treatment. The chain is built from TRBV5-1 and TRBJ2-5; D may match TRBD1 or TRBD2 (6 bases each). The receptor comes from a male donor with prostate cancer. CDR3: CASSVGGEETQYF. DNA for the CDR3: TGCGCCAGCAGTGTCGGGGGCGAGGAGACCCAGTACTTC. The full variable domain, its missing parts supplied by reference TRBV5-1 and TRBJ2-5, is KAGVTQTPRYLIKTRGQQVTLSCSPISGHRSVSWYQQTPGQGLQFLFEYFSETQRNKGNFPGRFSGRQFSNSRSEMNVSTLELGDSALYLCASSVGGEETQYFGPGTRLLVL.